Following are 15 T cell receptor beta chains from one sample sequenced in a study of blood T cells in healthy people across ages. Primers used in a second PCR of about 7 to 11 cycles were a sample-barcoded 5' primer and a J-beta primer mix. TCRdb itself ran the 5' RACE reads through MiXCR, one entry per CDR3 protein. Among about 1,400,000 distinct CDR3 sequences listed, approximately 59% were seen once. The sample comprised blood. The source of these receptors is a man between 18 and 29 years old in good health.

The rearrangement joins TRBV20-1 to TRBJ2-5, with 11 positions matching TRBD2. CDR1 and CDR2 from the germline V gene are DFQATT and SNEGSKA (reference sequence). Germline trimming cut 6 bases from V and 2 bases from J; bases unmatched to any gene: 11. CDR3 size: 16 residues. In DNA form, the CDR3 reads TGCAGTGCCTTCTCGGCGACTAGCGGGAAGCAAGAGACCCAGTACTTC. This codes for CSAFSATSGKQETQYF.

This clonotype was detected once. The DNA of the CDR3 is TGTGCCAGCAGCGCGCCGGCCACAGGGGTGGGTCAGCCCCAGCATTTT. It codes for CASSAPATGVGQPQHF. The chain employs TRBV7-9 and TRBJ1-5, with 7 positions matching TRBD1. V lost 5 bases to trimming and J lost 6 bases; unmatched junction nucleotides: 13. This CDR3 comprises 16 residues. CDR1 and CDR2 (germline): SEHNR, FQNEAQ (reference sequence).

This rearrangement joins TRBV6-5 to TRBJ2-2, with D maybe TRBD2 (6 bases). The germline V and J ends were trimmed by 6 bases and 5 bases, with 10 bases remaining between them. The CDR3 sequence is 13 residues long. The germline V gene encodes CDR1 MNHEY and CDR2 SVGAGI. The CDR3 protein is CASRRLVTGELFF. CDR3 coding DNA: TGTGCCAGCAGGAGACTAGTAACCGGGGAGCTGTTTTTT.

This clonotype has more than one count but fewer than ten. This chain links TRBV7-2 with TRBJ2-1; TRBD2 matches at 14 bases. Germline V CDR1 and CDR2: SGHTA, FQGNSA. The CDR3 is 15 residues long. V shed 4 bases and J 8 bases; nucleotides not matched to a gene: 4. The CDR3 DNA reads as TGTGCCAGCAGCTCCGGACTAGCGGGAGGACATGAGCAGTTCTTC. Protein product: CASSSGLAGGHEQFF.

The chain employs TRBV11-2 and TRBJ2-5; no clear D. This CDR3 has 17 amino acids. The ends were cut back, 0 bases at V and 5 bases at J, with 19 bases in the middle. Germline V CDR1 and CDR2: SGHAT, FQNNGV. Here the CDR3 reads CASSLDLGMAHEETQYF. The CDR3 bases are TGTGCCAGCAGCTTAGATCTTGGTATGGCTCACGAGGAGACCCAGTACTTC.

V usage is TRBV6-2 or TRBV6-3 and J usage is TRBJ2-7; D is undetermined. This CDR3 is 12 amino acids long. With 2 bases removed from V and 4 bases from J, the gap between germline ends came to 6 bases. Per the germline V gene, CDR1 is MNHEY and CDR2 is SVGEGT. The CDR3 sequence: CASSYRFYEQYF. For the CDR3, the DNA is TGTGCCAGCAGTTACAGGTTTTACGAGCAGTACTTC.

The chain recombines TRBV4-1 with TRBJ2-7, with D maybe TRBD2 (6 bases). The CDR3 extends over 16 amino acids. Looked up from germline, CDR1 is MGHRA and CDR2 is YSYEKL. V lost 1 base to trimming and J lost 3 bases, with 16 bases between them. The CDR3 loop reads CASSQGAASAYYEQYF. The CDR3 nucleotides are TGCGCCAGCAGCCAAGGAGCGGCTAGCGCATACTACGAGCAGTACTTC.

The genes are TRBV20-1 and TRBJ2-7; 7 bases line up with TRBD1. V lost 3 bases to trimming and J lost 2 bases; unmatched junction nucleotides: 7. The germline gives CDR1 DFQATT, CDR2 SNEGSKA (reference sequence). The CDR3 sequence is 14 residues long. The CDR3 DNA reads TGCAGTGCTAGGAGGGGACAGTTGACCTACGAGCAGTACTTC. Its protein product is CSARRGQLTYEQYF.

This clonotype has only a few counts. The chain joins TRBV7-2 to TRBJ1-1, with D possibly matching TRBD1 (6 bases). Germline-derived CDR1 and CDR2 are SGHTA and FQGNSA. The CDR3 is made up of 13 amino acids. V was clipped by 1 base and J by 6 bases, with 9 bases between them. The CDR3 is CASSLVGGSEAFF. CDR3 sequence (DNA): TGTGCCAGCAGCTTAGTTGGGGGCTCTGAAGCTTTCTTT. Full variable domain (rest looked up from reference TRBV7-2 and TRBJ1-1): GAGVSQSPSNKVTEKGKDVELRCDPISGHTALYWYRQSLGQGLEFLIYFQGNSAPDKSGLPSDRFSAERTGGSVSTLTIQRTQQEDSAVYLCASSLVGGSEAFFGQGTRLTVV.

CDR3 DNA: TGCAGTGCTAGTCCCCCCCAGGGGGTTGGGGAGCTGTTTTTT. Translation gives CSASPPQGVGELFF. The chain employs TRBV20-1 and TRBJ2-2; TRBD1 matches at 7 bases. V trimming: 3 bases; J trimming: 8 bases; junction bases outside the gene matches: 9. From germline, CDR1 is DFQATT and CDR2 SNEGSKA (reference sequence). This CDR3 has 14 amino acids.

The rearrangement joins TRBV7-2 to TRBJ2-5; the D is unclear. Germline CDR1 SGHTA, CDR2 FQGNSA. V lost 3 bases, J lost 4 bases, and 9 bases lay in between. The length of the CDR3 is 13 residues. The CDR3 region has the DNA TGTGCCAGCAGCTTCCGTTTCCGAGAGACCCAGTACTTC. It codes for CASSFRFRETQYF.

CDR3 protein: CASSFMGQNSYEQYF. The CDR3 DNA is TGTGCCAGCAGTTTCATGGGACAGAATTCCTACGAGCAGTACTTC. This chain joins TRBV28 and TRBJ2-7; 7 positions match TRBD1. The germline gives CDR1 MDHEN, CDR2 SYDVKM. The CDR3 is 15 residues long. The V segment lost 3 bases and the J segment 1 base; nucleotides outside the gene matches: 6.

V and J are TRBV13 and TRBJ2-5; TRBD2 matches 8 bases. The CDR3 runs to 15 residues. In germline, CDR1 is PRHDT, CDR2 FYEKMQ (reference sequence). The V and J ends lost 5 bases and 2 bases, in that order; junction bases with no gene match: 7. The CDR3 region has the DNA TGTGCCAGCAGCCCGGGCGGGGGGCTACAAGAGACCCAGTACTTC. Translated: CASSPGGGLQETQYF.

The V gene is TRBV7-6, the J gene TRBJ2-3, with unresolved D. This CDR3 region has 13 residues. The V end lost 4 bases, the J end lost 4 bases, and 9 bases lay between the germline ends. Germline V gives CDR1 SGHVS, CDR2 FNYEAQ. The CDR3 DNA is TGTGCCAGCAGCTCCATAGGCCCAGATACGCAGTATTTT. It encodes CASSSIGPDTQYF.

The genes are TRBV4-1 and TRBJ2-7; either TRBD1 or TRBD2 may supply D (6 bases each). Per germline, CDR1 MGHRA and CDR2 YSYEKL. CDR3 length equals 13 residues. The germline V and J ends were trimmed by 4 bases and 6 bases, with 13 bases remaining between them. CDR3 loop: CASSPGAGGEQYF. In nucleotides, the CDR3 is TGCGCCAGCAGCCCGGGGGCTGGGGGCGAGCAGTACTTC.